The TCR beta chain under discussion was sequenced for a study of CD8+ T cells in alopecia areata. Turning to the study itself: Tofacitinib ran 6 to 18 months, followed by 6 months off drug.

The authors extracted RNA and reverse transcribed it into cDNA as the sequencing template. Repertoires were generated with immunoSEQ multiplex PCR, while TCRdb's copy carries only in-frame clones and drops some. This sample has around 190,000 clones; roughly 70% occur once, and the top ten carry about 1.3%. Sample treatment: oral pan-JAK inhibitor, 5-10 mg twice daily. Germline CDR1 reads LGHNA; CDR2 reads YSLEER. Deletions cut 0 bases from V and 3 bases from J, with 11 bases between. The CDR3 is made up of 15 amino acids. The source is a human donor with alopecia areata. The sequences come from CD4+ T cells sorted from blood, collected between weeks 49 and 50, from a patient treated with tofacitinib. The chain combines TRBV4-3 with TRBJ1-2, with a tentative D call TRBD1 (5 bases). CDR3 amino acids: CASSQDTQGDYGYTF. CDR3 nucleotides: TGCGCCAGCAGCCAAGATACGCAAGGGGACTATGGCTACACCTTC.